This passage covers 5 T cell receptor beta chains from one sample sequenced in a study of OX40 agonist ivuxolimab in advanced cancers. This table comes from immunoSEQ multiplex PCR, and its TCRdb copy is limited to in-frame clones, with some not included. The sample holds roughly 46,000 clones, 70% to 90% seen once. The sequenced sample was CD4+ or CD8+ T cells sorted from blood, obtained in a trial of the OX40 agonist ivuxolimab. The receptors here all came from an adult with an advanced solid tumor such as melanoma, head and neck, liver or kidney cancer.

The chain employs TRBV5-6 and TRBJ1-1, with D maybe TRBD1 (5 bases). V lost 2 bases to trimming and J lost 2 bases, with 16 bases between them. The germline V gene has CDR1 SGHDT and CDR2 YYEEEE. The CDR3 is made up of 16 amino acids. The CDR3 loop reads CASSFRGRGPNTEAFF. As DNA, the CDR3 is TGTGCCAGCAGCTTCCGGGGAAGGGGTCCCAACACTGAAGCTTTCTTT.

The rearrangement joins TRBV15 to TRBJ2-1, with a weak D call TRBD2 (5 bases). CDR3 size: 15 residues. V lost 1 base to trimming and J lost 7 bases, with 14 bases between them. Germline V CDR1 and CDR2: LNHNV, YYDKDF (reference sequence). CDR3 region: CATSRGGSAQNEQFF. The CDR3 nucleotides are TGTGCCACCAGCAGAGGCGGTAGCGCGCAAAATGAGCAGTTCTTC.

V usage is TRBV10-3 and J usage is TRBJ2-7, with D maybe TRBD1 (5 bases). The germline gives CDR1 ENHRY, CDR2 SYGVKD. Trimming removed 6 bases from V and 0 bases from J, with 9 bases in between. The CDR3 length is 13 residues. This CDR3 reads CAIRDDSSYEQYF. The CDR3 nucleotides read TGTGCCATCAGGGATGACAGCTCCTACGAGCAGTACTTC.

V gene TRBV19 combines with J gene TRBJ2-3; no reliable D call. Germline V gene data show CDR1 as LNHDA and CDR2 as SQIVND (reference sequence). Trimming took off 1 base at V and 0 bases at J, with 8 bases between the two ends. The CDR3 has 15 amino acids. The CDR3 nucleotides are TGTGCCAGTAGTATAGTAGTGGGTAGCACAGATACGCAGTATTTT. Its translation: CASSIVVGSTDTQYF.

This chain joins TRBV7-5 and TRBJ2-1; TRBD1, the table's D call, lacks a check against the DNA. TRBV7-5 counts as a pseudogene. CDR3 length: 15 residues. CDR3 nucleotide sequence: TGTGCCAGCAGCGCCGGGACAGGGGGCTACAATGAGCAGTTCTTC. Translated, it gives CASSAGTGGYNEQFF.